This T cell receptor (beta chain) came from a study of blood T cell repertoires in COVID-19. Study information: Samples came from the United States, Italy and Spain, spanning acute and convalescent COVID-19. The analysed material was cDNA or gDNA that came from T cells, B-cell-depleted T cells, or PBMCs.

The data were produced by immunoSEQ multiplex PCR, yet TCRdb's version contains in-frame clones alone and is incomplete. The sample records about 100,000 clones, 80% being singletons. This clone appeared a few times. V was clipped by 5 bases and J by 7 bases, with 12 bases between them. The germline V gene has CDR1 WNHNN and CDR2 SYGVQD (reference sequence). CDR3 size: 12 residues. The TCR originated in a woman aged 65 to 85 with acute or convalescent COVID-19. V and J are TRBV10-1 and TRBJ2-7, with D tentatively TRBD2 (5 bases). Sequenced sample: peripheral blood. The CDR3 sequence: CASSTGNLEQYF. CDR3 nucleotides: TGCGCCAGCAGTACGGGAAATTTGGAGCAGTACTTC.